This is a list of T cell receptor beta chains from one sample in a study of control samples from healthy donors and cancer patients. Sequencing used immunoSEQ multiplex PCR; TCRdb keeps in-frame clones, though not all of them. The table shows roughly 86,000 clones, with less than 95% occurring only once. Sequenced input: blood. Every receptor here comes from a woman younger than 35 in good health. The CDR3 runs from the conserved cysteine through the conserved F or W. The order of the fields is J gene, clone size, D gene, V gene, CDR3 protein, CDR3 DNA. D genes are given only for firm matches. Expanded clones are given a class, and other clones once, few, many or no size at all.

TRBJ1-2 NA NA TRBV5-1 CASSLDRVDLEDGYTF TGCGCCAGCAGCTTGGACAGGGTGGATTTGGAGGATGGCTACACCTTC
TRBJ1-6 NA NA TRBV24-1 CATSGGNSPLHF TGTGCCACCAGCGGCGGTAATTCACCCCTCCACTTT
TRBJ1-3 NA NA TRBV27 CASSPQGSDGNTIYF TGTGCCAGCAGTCCCCAGGGATCTGATGGAAACACCATATATTTT
TRBJ1-1 NA TRBD1 TRBV5-8 CASSWGQTTEAFF TGTGCCAGCAGCTGGGGACAGACCACTGAAGCTTTCTTT
TRBJ1-2 NA NA TRBV27 CASSLEAEGLYGYTF TGTGCCAGCAGTTTAGAAGCGGAAGGTCTTTATGGCTACACCTTC
TRBJ1-1 NA NA TRBV3-1/TRBV3-2 CASSQAGGLGTEAFF TGTGCCAGCAGCCAAGCGGGGGGGCTGGGGACTGAAGCTTTCTTT
TRBJ2-5 NA TRBD2 TRBV5-6 CASSSSGGRETQYF TGTGCCAGCAGCTCATCGGGGGGGCGAGAGACCCAGTACTTC
TRBJ1-5 many NA TRBV7-9 CASSLTEGVNQPQHF TGTGCCAGCAGCTTGACAGAGGGGGTGAATCAGCCCCAGCATTTT
TRBJ1-1 NA NA TRBV14 CASSQAGGSLMAFF TGTGCCAGCAGCCAAGCGGGGGGCTCTTTAATGGCTTTCTTT
TRBJ1-1 once TRBD1 TRBV12-3/TRBV12-4 CASSSSGGTEAFF TGTGCCAGCAGCTCATCAGGGGGCACTGAAGCTTTCTTT
TRBJ2-1 once TRBD2 TRBV14 CASSQGGLAGRTYNEQFF TGTGCCAGCAGCCAAGGGGGACTAGCGGGGAGAACCTACAATGAGCAGTTCTTC
TRBJ2-3 NA NA TRBV5-1 CASSLGQSDTQYF TGCGCCAGCAGCTTGGGCCAGTCAGATACGCAGTATTTT
TRBJ1-2 NA NA TRBV14 CASTPWLNHGYTF TGTGCCAGCACCCCTTGGCTGAATCATGGCTACACCTTC
TRBJ1-2 NA TRBD1 TRBV6-5 CASTRDSNYGYTF TGTGCCAGCACTAGGGACAGCAACTATGGCTACACCTTC
TRBJ1-1 NA TRBD1 TRBV7-8 CASSLLGQAEAFF TGTGCCAGCAGCTTACTTGGACAGGCGGAAGCTTTCTTT
TRBJ1-2 NA NA TRBV6-5 CASSYVGDGYGYTF TGTGCCAGCAGTTACGTGGGAGACGGCTATGGCTACACCTTC
TRBJ1-5 NA TRBD1 TRBV9 CASSRTGSGDQPQHF TGTGCCAGCAGCAGGACAGGCTCAGGGGATCAGCCCCAGCATTTT
TRBJ1-3 NA TRBD1 TRBV9 CASSSRQGASGNTIYF TGTGCCAGCAGCTCCCGACAGGGGGCATCTGGAAACACCATATATTTT
TRBJ2-5 few NA TRBV7-2 CASSLVRETQYF TGTGCCAGCAGCTTAGTTAGAGAGACCCAGTACTTC
TRBJ2-1 NA NA TRBV29-1 CSASPYNEQFF TGCAGCGCCTCCCCTTACAATGAGCAGTTCTTC
TRBJ1-2 once NA TRBV21-1 CASSKATGGVDYGYTF TGTGCCAGCAGCAAGGCGACAGGGGGCGTAGACTATGGCTACACCTTC
TRBJ1-1 once NA TRBV2 CASSSTEAFF TGTGCCAGCAGTTCCACTGAAGCTTTCTTT
TRBJ1-1 NA NA TRBV5-1 CASSLAMDSRAAFF TGCGCCAGCAGCTTGGCCATGGATAGCCGCGCAGCTTTCTTT
TRBJ1-2 NA NA TRBV7-3 CASSSHRGDGYTF TGTGCCAGCAGCTCCCACCGTGGGGATGGCTACACCTTC
TRBJ1-2 NA TRBD1 TRBV19 CASSGSPGGGNYGYTF TGTGCCAGTAGTGGTAGTCCAGGGGGCGGCAACTATGGCTACACCTTC
TRBJ2-1 NA NA TRBV12-3/TRBV12-4 CASSTQGYNEQFF TGTGCCAGCAGTACTCAGGGCTACAATGAGCAGTTCTTC
TRBJ1-3 once NA TRBV5-1 CASSITRQVSGNTIYF TGCGCCAGCAGCATAACCCGACAGGTCTCTGGAAACACCATATATTTT
TRBJ1-1 NA NA TRBV5-1 CASSRTRGGITEAFF TGCGCCAGCAGCCGTACGAGAGGGGGGATCACTGAAGCTTTCTTT
TRBJ1-1 NA NA TRBV2 CASSEARWVDTEAFF TGTGCCAGCAGTGAAGCGCGTTGGGTGGACACTGAAGCTTTCTTT
TRBJ2-1 NA TRBD1 TRBV24-1 CATSDTTGTAYNEQFF TGTGCCACCAGTGATACGACCGGGACAGCCTACAATGAGCAGTTCTTC
TRBJ2-7 NA NA TRBV5-1 CASSLYGNFYEQYF TGCGCCAGCAGCTTGTACGGGAACTTCTACGAGCAGTACTTC
TRBJ1-6 few NA TRBV6-1 CASSELSPLHF TGTGCCAGCAGTGAACTTTCACCCCTCCACTTT
TRBJ1-1 few NA TRBV6-1 CASSEQPNTEAFF TGTGCCAGCAGTGAACAGCCGAACACTGAAGCTTTCTTT
TRBJ1-1 once NA TRBV25-1 CASSEDGAFF TGTGCCAGCAGTGAAGATGGAGCTTTCTTT
TRBJ1-1 NA NA TRBV2 CASTRTLNTEAFF TGTGCCAGCACCCGCACTCTGAACACTGAAGCTTTCTTT
TRBJ1-2 NA NA TRBV19 CASSILSGPMDYGYTF TGTGCCAGTAGTATTTTATCGGGTCCGATGGACTATGGCTACACCTTC
TRBJ2-1 NA TRBD1 TRBV25-1 CASGDREYNEQFF TGTGCCAGCGGGGACAGGGAGTACAATGAGCAGTTCTTC
TRBJ1-4 NA TRBD1 TRBV7-8 CASSLARDRAVNEKLFF TGTGCCAGCAGCTTAGCGCGGGACAGGGCAGTTAATGAAAAACTGTTTTTT
TRBJ1-4 NA TRBD1 TRBV19 CASSREGGAFNEKLFF TGTGCCAGTAGTCGGGAAGGGGGCGCTTTTAATGAAAAACTGTTTTTT
TRBJ2-2 NA TRBD2 TRBV5-4 CASSFGTSGDNTGELFF TGTGCCAGCAGCTTCGGGACTAGCGGTGATAACACCGGGGAGCTGTTTTTT
TRBJ2-7 once NA TRBV19 CVSSDRGYEQYF TGTGTCAGTAGTGATCGTGGGTACGAGCAGTACTTC
TRBJ2-2 once TRBD1 TRBV5-5 CASSATDRVVWAGELFF TGTGCCAGCAGCGCGACCGACAGGGTGGTTTGGGCCGGGGAGCTGTTTTTT
TRBJ1-4 once NA TRBV3-1/TRBV3-2 CASSQRYNNEKLFF TGTGCCAGCAGCCAACGCTATAATAATGAAAAACTGTTTTTT
TRBJ2-7 NA TRBD2 TRBV5-1 CASSLESSGGTYEQYF TGCGCCAGCAGCCTCGAGTCTAGCGGGGGTACCTACGAGCAGTACTTC
TRBJ2-7 NA TRBD1 TRBV27 CASMGTGWGKQYF TGTGCCAGCATGGGGACAGGCTGGGGGAAGCAGTACTTC
TRBJ1-1 once TRBD1 TRBV4-1 CASSLQGDTEAFF TGCGCCAGCAGCCTACAGGGGGACACTGAAGCTTTCTTT
TRBJ2-5 NA TRBD2 TRBV7-2 CASSPGGLAGAETQYF TGTGCCAGCAGCCCGGGTGGGCTAGCGGGGGCGGAGACCCAGTACTTC
TRBJ1-1 NA TRBD1 TRBV5-6 CASSLLGQGKDTEAFF TGTGCCAGCAGCTTGCTGGGACAGGGGAAGGACACTGAAGCTTTCTTT
TRBJ2-7 NA TRBD1 TRBV3-1/TRBV3-2 CASSDRGFNEQYF TGTGCCAGCTCCGACAGGGGGTTCAACGAGCAGTACTTC
TRBJ1-1 NA NA TRBV7-2 CASSLATALQGEAFF TGTGCCAGCAGCTTAGCGACAGCCCTTCAAGGTGAAGCTTTCTTT
TRBJ2-1 NA TRBD2 TRBV7-3 CASSLTPGGGAGNEQFF TGTGCCAGCAGCTTAACTCCTGGCGGGGGGGCCGGGAATGAGCAGTTCTTC
TRBJ2-3 NA TRBD2 TRBV6-5 CASSLAGGFADTQYF TGTGCCAGCAGTCTAGCGGGGGGGTTCGCAGATACGCAGTATTTT
TRBJ2-7 NA TRBD1 TRBV9 CASSSSDRGLYEQYF TGTGCCAGCAGTTCTTCCGACAGGGGACTTTACGAGCAGTACTTC
TRBJ1-1 NA NA TRBV2 CASSSRFTEAFF TGTGCCAGCAGTAGTAGATTCACTGAAGCTTTCTTT
TRBJ1-5 NA NA TRBV3-1/TRBV3-2 CASSQDPDQPQHF TGTGCCAGCAGCCAAGATCCTGATCAGCCCCAGCATTTT
TRBJ2-4 few NA TRBV5-5 CASSLDGDIQYF TGTGCCAGCAGCTTGGATGGCGACATTCAGTACTTC